This TCR beta chain was obtained from a study of T cells in Graves' hyperthyroidism and ophthalmopathy. The CDR3 length is 17 residues. Trimming removed 5 bases at V and 1 base at J, with 18 bases between. Broader study findings: A model built on 13 V-J features separated ophthalmopathy from stable hyperthyroidism.

This clonotype turned up a few times. Its matching antigen is unknown. The hyperthyroidism patients had all been newly diagnosed, and their disease duration was under 2 months. Their ages ranged from 18 to 65 years. Diagnoses rested on clinical symptoms, serum thyroxine and TRAb, thyroid ultrasound and orbital computed tomography. Amplified TCR beta CDR3 regions came from RNA transcripts. First-round RT-PCR of the TCR CDR3 relied on the HTBI primer set. TCRdb independently ran MiXCR on the multiplex PCR reads; one entry per CDR3 protein. The sample has hundreds of thousands of distinct CDR3 sequences, around a sixth seen once.

Sequenced: blood. The source of this sequence is a woman in her late teens or twenties with Graves' hyperthyroidism. The chain links TRBV12-3 or TRBV12-4 to TRBJ1-3, with D perhaps matching TRBD1 (6 bases). The CDR3 DNA is TGTGCCAGCAGTATTACAGGGAGAATTAGGTCTGGAAACACCATATATTTT. It is translated as CASSITGRIRSGNTIYF.